This TCR beta chain derives from a study of Graves' ophthalmopathy and Graves' hyperthyroidism. Study information: Blood was drawn at initial diagnosis, before any treatment.

The germline V gene encodes CDR1 LNHDA and CDR2 SQIVND (reference sequence). This CDR3 comprises 15 residues. Stable hyperthyroidism referred to disease that showed no ophthalmopathy within 18 months of follow-up. In this cohort, patients with other autoimmune diseases, uncontrolled infections, pregnancy or lactation were excluded. The diagnostic workup employed clinical symptoms, serum thyroxine, TRAb, thyroid ultrasound and orbital computed tomography. Researchers took RNA transcripts and amplified TCR beta CDR3 regions from them. Second-round multiplex PCR came after a first-round RT-PCR that employed HTBI primers. TCRdb processed the multiplex PCR reads anew with MiXCR; each CDR3 protein has one entry. The sample has about 400,000 distinct CDR3 sequences, roughly 14% seen once; the top ten hold about 7.3%. Remarks on this clonotype: It may be a read error: a sequence one base away is much more abundant.

What was sequenced was peripheral blood. The J gene is TRBJ2-5, the V gene TRBV19; 9 bases agree with TRBD2. The TCR comes from a woman between 18 and 30 years old with stable Graves' hyperthyroidism. CDR3 region: CASSLGLAGKETKYF. CDR3 DNA: TGTGCCAGTAGTCTAGGGCTAGCGGGGAAAGAGACCAAGTACTTC.